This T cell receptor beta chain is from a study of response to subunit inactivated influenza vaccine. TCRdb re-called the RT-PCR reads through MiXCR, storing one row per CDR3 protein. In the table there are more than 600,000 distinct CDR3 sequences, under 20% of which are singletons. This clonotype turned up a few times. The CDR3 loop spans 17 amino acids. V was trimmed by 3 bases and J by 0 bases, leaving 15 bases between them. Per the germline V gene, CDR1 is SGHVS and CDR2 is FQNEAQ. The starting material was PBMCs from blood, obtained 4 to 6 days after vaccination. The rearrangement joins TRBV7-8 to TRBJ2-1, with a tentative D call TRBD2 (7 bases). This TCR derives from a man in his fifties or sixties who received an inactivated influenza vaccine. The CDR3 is CASSFPRGGSSYNEQFF. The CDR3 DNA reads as TGTGCCAGCAGCTTCCCGAGGGGGGGTAGCTCCTACAATGAGCAGTTCTTC.